The source of this T cell receptor (beta chain) is a study of CD8 T cells in Susac syndrome. With 2 bases clipped from V and 2 bases from J, the junction kept 6 bases outside the gene matches. The germline CDR1 and CDR2 sequences are LNHDA and SQIVND (reference sequence). This CDR3 has 17 residues. With random hexamers, reverse transcription was performed on about 0.5 to 1 ug of RNA. TCRdb processed the immunoSEQ multiplex PCR reads anew with MiXCR; each CDR3 protein has one entry. The data contain 250,000 to 300,000 distinct CDR3 sequences, over 75% of them seen just once; the ten biggest clones take up roughly 0.21%.

V usage is TRBV19 and J usage is TRBJ2-3, with 11 bases identical to TRBD2. Sequencing was performed on CD8+ T cells from PBMCs. This sequence originates from a human donor with multiple sclerosis. The CDR3 nucleotides are TGTGCCAGTAGTATAACTAGCGGGAGCTTCCTCACAGATACGCAGTATTTT. Its protein is CASSITSGSFLTDTQYF.